Listed below are T cell receptor beta chains from one sample, sequenced in a study of siplizumab effects on memory and regulatory T cells. The protocol was immunoSEQ multiplex PCR, while the TCRdb copy is restricted to in-frame clones and leaves out a portion. The profile shows around 100,000 clones, roughly 94% of them singletons. The sequencing input was Tregs sorted from blood. Source of these receptors: a human donor in good health. CDR3s include the opening cysteine and the closing phenylalanine or tryptophan. Fields, in order: V gene, D gene, clone size, J gene, CDR3 protein, CDR3 DNA. A D gene is named only where the DNA matches it firmly. Not every row has a clone size; where given, it reads once, few, many or a size class.

v_gene: TRBV7-2; d_gene: TRBD2; abundance: .; j_gene: TRBJ2-1; CDR3aa: CASSWGTSGDISYNEQFF; CDR3nt: TGTGCCAGCAGCTGGGGGACTAGCGGGGACATATCCTACAATGAGCAGTTCTTC
v_gene: TRBV30; d_gene: TRBD1; abundance: .; j_gene: TRBJ2-1; CDR3aa: CAWRGSYRDREFF; CDR3nt: TGTGCCTGGAGGGGGTCCTACCGGGACAGAGAGTTCTTC
v_gene: TRBV5-1; d_gene: TRBD1; abundance: .; j_gene: TRBJ2-7; CDR3aa: CASSRTGPRYEQYF; CDR3nt: TGCGCCAGCAGCCGGACAGGGCCTAGATACGAGCAGTACTTC
v_gene: TRBV5-4; d_gene: .; abundance: .; j_gene: TRBJ2-1; CDR3aa: CASRVDPYNEQFF; CDR3nt: TGTGCCAGCAGGGTAGACCCCTACAATGAGCAGTTCTTC
v_gene: TRBV14; d_gene: TRBD1; abundance: .; j_gene: TRBJ2-3; CDR3aa: CASSQKTGGTDTQYF; CDR3nt: TGTGCCAGCAGCCAAAAGACAGGGGGAACAGATACGCAGTATTTT
v_gene: TRBV5-4; d_gene: .; abundance: .; j_gene: TRBJ1-5; CDR3aa: CASSQDRPYSNQPQHF; CDR3nt: TGTGCCAGCAGCCAAGATAGACCGTATAGCAATCAGCCCCAGCATTTT
v_gene: TRBV6-5; d_gene: TRBD1; abundance: .; j_gene: TRBJ1-1; CDR3aa: CASSRQGRRTEAFF; CDR3nt: TGTGCCAGCAGCCGACAGGGGAGGCGGACTGAAGCTTTCTTT
v_gene: TRBV30; d_gene: TRBD2; abundance: .; j_gene: TRBJ2-1; CDR3aa: CAWSVRAGGANEQFF; CDR3nt: TGTGCCTGGAGTGTAAGGGCGGGAGGGGCCAATGAGCAGTTCTTC
v_gene: TRBV18; d_gene: .; abundance: .; j_gene: TRBJ2-1; CDR3aa: CASSPGRVRVF; CDR3nt: TGTGCCAGCTCACCAGGCAGGGTTAGGGTCTTC
v_gene: TRBV30; d_gene: .; abundance: .; j_gene: TRBJ2-5; CDR3aa: CAWTSGEGGWETQYF; CDR3nt: TGTGCCTGGACCTCCGGGGAAGGTGGGTGGGAGACCCAGTACTTC
v_gene: TRBV6-6; d_gene: TRBD1; abundance: .; j_gene: TRBJ2-5; CDR3aa: CASSYSTGGLAETQYF; CDR3nt: TGTGCCAGCAGTTACTCGACAGGGGGATTGGCAGAGACCCAGTACTTC
v_gene: TRBV30; d_gene: .; abundance: .; j_gene: TRBJ1-5; CDR3aa: CAWRRGPNQPQHF; CDR3nt: TGTGCCTGGAGGCGGGGACCCAATCAGCCCCAGCATTTT
v_gene: TRBV5-1; d_gene: .; abundance: .; j_gene: TRBJ2-7; CDR3aa: CASKISGSAPHEQYF; CDR3nt: TGCGCCAGTAAAATTAGCGGCTCAGCCCCTCACGAGCAGTACTTC
v_gene: TRBV5-1; d_gene: .; abundance: .; j_gene: TRBJ2-2; CDR3aa: CASSLVAVNTGELFF; CDR3nt: TGCGCCAGCAGCTTGGTGGCAGTGAACACCGGGGAGCTGTTTTTT
v_gene: TRBV29-1; d_gene: .; abundance: .; j_gene: TRBJ2-7; CDR3aa: CSVDIRGRHEQYF; CDR3nt: TGCAGCGTCGATATCAGGGGAAGACACGAGCAGTACTTC
v_gene: TRBV7-9; d_gene: .; abundance: .; j_gene: TRBJ2-7; CDR3aa: CASSFGSGSYEQYF; CDR3nt: TGTGCCAGCAGCTTCGGTAGCGGCTCCTACGAGCAGTACTTC
v_gene: TRBV18; d_gene: .; abundance: .; j_gene: TRBJ2-3; CDR3aa: CASSPTGDTQYF; CDR3nt: TGTGCCAGCTCACCTACTGGAGATACGCAGTATTTT
v_gene: TRBV30; d_gene: .; abundance: once; j_gene: TRBJ1-6; CDR3aa: CAWSSGAGHSPLHF; CDR3nt: TGTGCCTGGAGTTCGGGGGCAGGCCATTCACCCCTCCACTTT
v_gene: TRBV5-1; d_gene: TRBD2; abundance: .; j_gene: TRBJ2-1; CDR3aa: CASRGLAGYEQFF; CDR3nt: TGCGCCAGCAGAGGACTAGCGGGATATGAGCAGTTCTTC
v_gene: TRBV7-9; d_gene: TRBD1; abundance: few; j_gene: TRBJ2-1; CDR3aa: CASKGTGPGNEQFF; CDR3nt: TGTGCCAGCAAAGGGACAGGGCCCGGGAATGAGCAGTTCTTC
v_gene: TRBV13; d_gene: TRBD2; abundance: .; j_gene: TRBJ2-1; CDR3aa: CASSLSGRFINEQFF; CDR3nt: TGTGCCAGCAGCCTTAGCGGGAGGTTTATAAATGAGCAGTTCTTC
v_gene: TRBV4-1; d_gene: TRBD1; abundance: .; j_gene: TRBJ1-4; CDR3aa: CASSHGGDRGLRKLFF; CDR3nt: TGCGCCAGCAGCCATGGGGGGGACAGGGGACTACGAAAACTGTTTTTT
v_gene: TRBV18; d_gene: .; abundance: .; j_gene: TRBJ2-5; CDR3aa: CASSLFVLGGRQETQYF; CDR3nt: TGTGCCAGCTCATTGTTTGTTTTAGGAGGGAGACAAGAGACCCAGTACTTC
v_gene: TRBV2; d_gene: .; abundance: .; j_gene: TRBJ1-1; CDR3aa: CASRGGYTEAFF; CDR3nt: TGTGCCAGTCGCGGGGGTTACACTGAAGCTTTCTTT
v_gene: TRBV20-1; d_gene: .; abundance: .; j_gene: TRBJ2-7; CDR3aa: CSAGQSYEQYF; CDR3nt: TGCAGTGCTGGGCAGAGCTACGAGCAGTACTTC
v_gene: TRBV29-1; d_gene: TRBD2; abundance: .; j_gene: TRBJ2-1; CDR3aa: CTIAGAYNEQFF; CDR3nt: TGCACCATAGCGGGAGCGTACAATGAGCAGTTCTTC